This T cell receptor (beta chain) is drawn from a study of prognosis after radiotherapy for stage I lung cancer (dated by TCRdb to about 2021). With regard to the full study: Over 15 stage I NSCLC patients were enrolled in Nanjing, China, between April 2018 and January 2019. There were around 15 patients with newly diagnosed primary stage I lung tumors and a few patients with oligometastatic NSCLC after surgical resection of the primary tumor. Ages in the cohort of more than 10 men and about six women ranged from about 53 to 84 years, with a median of 74. Image-guided IMRT or VMAT was used to deliver SBRT in 3 to 5 fractions at a biologically effective dose of at least 100 Gy. Distant metastases were developed by four of the 19 patients after SBRT, at a median of about seven months, whereas no significant progression was observed in the other 15 patients. This study profiled peripheral blood TCR beta repertoires from stage I NSCLC patients before and after stereotactic body radiotherapy and linked the repertoires to distant failure. A total of around 40 blood samples from approximately 20 patients were sequenced, with one sample obtained before and one obtained after SBRT for each patient. All patients were considered medically inoperable, owing to comorbidities in approximately twelve and refusal of surgery in several. Concurrent therapy was not administered to any patient alongside SBRT. Squamous cell carcinoma histology was identified in more than 5 patients, and adenocarcinoma histology was identified in fewer than 15 patients. Results and caveats for the whole study, not just this receptor: After SBRT, the number of unique TCR clones decreased (median around 10,000 before versus around 7,000 after; Wilcoxon paired P=0.011). Tumor specificity of expanded TCR clones was not determined. Limitations of the study included a small cohort and short follow-up, and the study findings need independent validation. Differences by metastasis status were reportedly seen in TRBV and TRBJ usage frequencies, involving two V genes at baseline and, after SBRT, several V genes and two J genes. All reported P values were unadjusted for multiple comparisons. Post-SBRT Shannon entropy and its change from baseline were lower in patients who developed distant metastases; baseline Shannon entropy was not associated with metastases.

This clonotype was seen at least ten times. It has no known antigen specificity. Per-base quality was not reported, and no clone a single base away is much larger than it. All patients had node-negative disease on CT and PET/CT, and none had a history of other malignancies or had previously received chemotherapy or radiotherapy. At each of the two time points, around 6 milliliters of peripheral venous blood were collected into EDTA tubes. PBMCs were isolated by Ficoll-Paque Plus density-gradient centrifugation. Right after collection, samples were kept at -80 degrees C until analysis. Two rounds of multiplex PCR on genomic DNA were used to amplify the TCR beta CDR3 region. The first PCR round used primers specific to each TRBV and TRBJ gene, and the primer sequences were filed in Chinese patent CN105087789A. Universal primers were used in the second round of PCR. The Roche High Pure PCR Template Preparation Kit was used to extract genomic DNA from frozen PBMCs. Paired-end sequencing with 151 bp reads was performed on the libraries using an Illumina HiSeq 3000. In the source study's methods: CutAdapt was used to discard raw reads that did not contain the multiplex PCR primer sequences. Using PEAR, the high-quality paired reads were merged into contigs. By aligning each contig to reference sequences, MiXCR assigned the TRB V, D and J gene segments to that contig. To remove sequencing errors, CDR3 sequences were clustered according to base quality and sequence similarity. Diversity was measured as Shannon entropy normalized by the natural log of productive TCR sequence number. To get clonality, Shannon entropy was divided by the natural log of the number of unique clonotypes, and that result was subtracted from one. The Youden index of ROC curves was used to select progression-free survival cut-offs for repertoire metrics, and analyses were performed in R 3.5.3. The public sequencing data were trimmed at Q25 with fastp and processed into clonotypes with MiXCR by TCRdb, which kept only in-frame beta chains. Every entry covers one CDR3 protein and lists the most common genes and DNA from its rows. The V and J calls and clone size come from TCRdb's table, not from the authors' own analysis. This sample holds 20,000 to 25,000 distinct CDR3 sequences; about two fifths were observed only once. Of the sample, around a fifth falls within the top ten clones.

Trimming costs V 2 bases and J 4 bases, and their ends lie 14 bases apart. The germline V gene supplies CDR1 KGHSH and CDR2 LQKENI. CDR3 length: 15 amino acids, cysteine to phenylalanine. Only the CDR3 part of the read is kept: 45 bases, read in frame from the first base. Recombination joined TRBV18 with TRBJ1-2; the D segment could be TRBD1, given 5 matching bases. The material was PBMCs, obtained before or after stereotactic body radiation therapy (not recorded which). This TCR came from a donor at least 50 years old with non-small cell lung cancer. Here the CDR3 is given as CASSPDRDGGYGYTF. The DNA sequence is as follows: TGTGCCAGCTCACCAGACCGGGACGGGGGCTATGGCTACACCTTC.